The 3 T cell receptor beta chains reported below all come from one sample, sequenced in a study of T cell responses to AZD1222 COVID-19 vaccine. The data were produced by immunoSEQ multiplex PCR, yet TCRdb's version contains in-frame clones alone and is incomplete. The data show approximately 64,000 clones, 85% to 95% seen once. This specimen consisted of peripheral blood, obtained 28 days after the second dose of the MenACWY control vaccine. The receptors were sampled from an adult who received the MenACWY meningococcal vaccine as a control.

V gene TRBV4-3 combines with J gene TRBJ2-3; no clear D. The ends were cut back, 0 bases at V and 2 bases at J, with 9 bases in the middle. Germline values: CDR1 LGHNA, CDR2 YSLEER. The CDR3 sequence is 15 residues long. The CDR3 region is CASSQEHRYTDTQYF. The DNA of the CDR3 is TGCGCCAGCAGCCAAGAGCACCGTTACACAGATACGCAGTATTTT.

The V gene is TRBV9, the J gene TRBJ2-1, with 10 bases matching TRBD2. The V segment lost 0 bases and the J segment 8 bases; nucleotides outside the gene matches: 5. The germline V gene encodes CDR1 SGDLS and CDR2 YYNGEE. The CDR3 extends over 15 amino acids. CDR3: CASSVELAGVDEQFF. CDR3 coding DNA: TGTGCCAGCAGCGTAGAGCTAGCGGGAGTCGATGAGCAGTTCTTC.

V is TRBV2 and J is TRBJ1-3; D is unresolved. Germline lookup yields CDR1 SNHLY and CDR2 FYNNEI. V lost 1 base and J 0 bases, leaving 4 bases between the germline ends. The CDR3 extends over 14 amino acids. The CDR3 DNA reads as TGTGCCAGCAGTGAAGGGGCCTCTGGAAACACCATATATTTT. As protein: CASSEGASGNTIYF.